This T cell receptor (beta chain) was identified during a study of T cell repertoires in cytomegalovirus infection. Study-level information: Public TCR beta signatures marked donors with CMV infection and the matching HLA.

A single record per CDR3 protein comes from TCRdb applying MiXCR to the reads. The sample has fewer than 200,000 distinct CDR3 sequences; about 21% are singletons. Findings and caveats of the study: Carriers of CMV and the relevant HLA type were discriminated by public TCR beta frequency. CMV-specific HLA-C-restricted TCR beta clonotypes dominated the ex vivo response.

As regards this clonotype: As yet, its antigen is unknown.

CDR3 length: 16 residues. In germline, CDR1 is SGHAT, CDR2 FQNNGV. J lost 7 bases, V lost 4 bases, and 13 bases had no gene match. This chain links TRBV11-2 with TRBJ2-5, with TRBD1 matching 9 bases. This receptor was taken from a human donor in good health (CMV status not recorded). Some clones in this sample may be carry-over from other donors' samples. Material: PBMCs. The CDR3 sequence is CASSSTRQGGLGTQYF. DNA of the CDR3: TGTGCCAGCAGCTCAACCCGACAGGGGGGATTAGGGACCCAGTACTTC.